This TCR beta chain is drawn from a study of shared clonotypes between healthy human individuals. Study information: Donors were a couple of women and a few men aged 18 to 49. Notes on the study in general: Naive subsets typically showed greater estimated richness than memory subsets.

Sorted-subset replicate PCRs used about 0.2 ug DNA, about 30,000 T cell genomes. Using immunoSEQ multiplex PCR, the repertoire was profiled, and TCRdb retains in-frame clones only, with some absent. Here the sample spans about 2 million clones, about 95% being singletons. Comments on this clone: Its matching antigen is unknown.

The CDR3 runs to 17 residues. Trimming pared 6 bases from V and 3 bases from J, leaving 20 bases between. Germline-derived CDR1 and CDR2 are LNHDA and SQIVND (reference sequence). Terminally differentiated effector memory CD45RA+ cells were excluded from the naive CD8 cells, which were CD45RO-negative and positively selected for CCR7. This TCR came from a man between 18 and 35 years old in good health. This chain joins TRBV19 and TRBJ2-2; D is possibly TRBD1 or TRBD2 (5 bases each). Sequencing was done on a sample of naive CD8+ T cells sorted from blood. CDR3 in DNA: TGTGCCAGTAGCCCGTCGTCGAGAGGGGACGACACCGGGGAGCTGTTTTTT. Translating gives CASSPSSRGDDTGELFF.